This T cell receptor beta chain is drawn from a study of beta chain features in type 1 diabetes. The investigators reverse transcribed all of the isolated RNA, so they sequenced expressed TCRB transcripts. About 3.6 million reads on average were seen across naive, central memory and regulatory T cell samples. Assay used: immunoSEQ multiplex PCR; TCRdb lists only in-frame clones, some missing. The sample consists of hundreds of thousands of clones, about a tenth of them appearing once. Findings and caveats of the study: The question of HLA type influencing TCRB rearrangement was one that remained unresolved here. The naive, central memory and Treg TCRB repertoires showed an apparent similarity that was greater among patients than among healthy donors. Type 1 diabetes patients showed a moderate but significant shortening of TCRB CDR3s in all four CD4+ subsets.

Isolation of CD4+ naive, central memory, regulatory and stem cell-like memory cells was achieved by sorting via CD45RO/CCR7/CD25/CD127/CD95/CD27. With regard to this clone: What it recognizes is unknown.

CDR1 and CDR2 from the germline V gene are MNHEY and SVGAGI. V trimming: 2 bases; J trimming: 7 bases; junction bases outside the gene matches: 7. This CDR3 contains 15 residues. The receptor comes from a man aged 25-45 years with type 1 diabetes. Sequencing used central memory CD4+ T cells from blood. The chain is built from TRBV6-5 and TRBJ1-4, with TRBD1 identical over 7 bases. Written as DNA, the CDR3 is TGTGCCAGCAGTTACAGCCTGGGACAGACTGAAAAACTGTTTTTT. This translates into CASSYSLGQTEKLFF.